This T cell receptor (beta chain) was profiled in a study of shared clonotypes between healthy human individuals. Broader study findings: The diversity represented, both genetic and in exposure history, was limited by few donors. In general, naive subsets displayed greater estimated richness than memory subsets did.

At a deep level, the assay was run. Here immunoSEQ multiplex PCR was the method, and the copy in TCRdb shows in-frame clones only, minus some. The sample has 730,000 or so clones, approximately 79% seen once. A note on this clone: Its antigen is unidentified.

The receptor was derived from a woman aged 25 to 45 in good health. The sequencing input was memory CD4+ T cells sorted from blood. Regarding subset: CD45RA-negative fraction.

CDR3 loop: CASSDVQGIVNTEAFF. In DNA form, the CDR3 reads TGTGCCAGCAGTGATGTACAGGGTATCGTGAACACTGAAGCTTTCTTT. The chain employs TRBV6-1 and TRBJ1-1; D is perhaps TRBD1 (6 bases). Germline V gene data show CDR1 as MNHNS and CDR2 as SASEGT. Deletions cut 3 bases from V and 0 bases from J, with 14 bases between. The CDR3 consists of 16 residues.